This TCR beta chain derives from a study of read filtering for tumor transcriptome and immune sequencing. Turning to the study itself: Among patients, approximately 16 were male and 14 female, aged about 45 to 85 (mean approximately 71). Transcriptome libraries were built from DNase-treated RNA.

This clonotype was recorded many times. What it binds is not known. The CDR3 consists of 14 residues. CDR1 SGHRS and CDR2 YFSETQ come from the germline V gene. With 4 bases removed from V and 7 bases from J, the gap between germline ends came to 12 bases. General study results and limits: Roughly four fifths of IR-seq clonotypes had one read, totaling about 4% of reads; RNA-seq: about 69% and 49%.

This library used approximately 0.4 ug RNA and molecular barcoded adaptors spanning alpha/delta and beta/gamma chains. MiXCR, applied by TCRdb to the reads, yields one record per CDR3 protein. The sample contains tens of thousands of distinct CDR3 sequences, approximately 12% of which appear only once. The specimen was a population of CD138-negative cells sorted from bone marrow. The genes are TRBV5-1 and TRBJ1-6; D is unclear. The clonotype comes from a donor at least 40 years old with multiple myeloma. In nucleotides, the CDR3 is TGCGCCAGCAGCCTCGGGGAGCTAAATTCACCCCTCCACTTT. This encodes CASSLGELNSPLHF.